This TCR beta chain stems from a study of shared clonotypes between healthy human individuals (dated by TCRdb to the early 2020s). Study-level background: Three men and a couple of women, aged 18 to 49 years, made up the cohort. To increase sequencing depth and limit assay-specific biases, TCR repertoire library preparation and sequencing were carried out by different laboratories using diverse techniques. Between about 0.85 and 8.9 billion PBMCs per donor were obtained by leukapheresis. To estimate repertoire size and how much clonotypes are shared between individuals, the study performed deep sequencing of blood TCR repertoires from about 5 healthy adults. For each donor, CD4 naive and CD4 memory were each given three plates, CD8 naive was given two plates, and CD8 memory was given one plate.

The CDR3, cysteine through phenylalanine, is 13 amino acids long. Only the CDR3 region is kept as DNA, spanning 39 bases read in frame from base 1. Sequences SGHAT (CDR1) and FQDESV (CDR2) are obtained from the germline V gene (reference sequence). V is shortened by 5 bases, J by 12 bases, and the region joining them spans 20 bases. Using the deep immunoSEQ assay, TCR CDR3 regions were amplified from genomic DNA by multiplex PCR. For each cell subset, the extracted genomic DNA was distributed evenly across all wells of several immunoSEQ 96-well plates, and each plate served as one replicate. For sorted subsets, 200 ng of genomic DNA, equivalent to 25,000 to 30,000 T cell genomes, went into each replicate PCR. Purified libraries were measured with a Qubit 3.0 fluorometer, size-checked on a Bioanalyzer 2100, and measured again with the KAPA Library Quantification kit. Every immunoSEQ 96-well plate was sequenced on a separate single-read 150-cycle Illumina NextSeq 550 flow cell. On the study's bioinformatics: Because only junctional sequences without quality scores were contained in the immunoSEQ output, filtering matching that applied to full-length reads could not be performed. Sequences were annotated with PyIR, a Python wrapper for IgBLAST v1.9, and V/J genes and CDR3 were assigned using IMGT germline references. Reads were removed for weak V/J assignments (E-value above 1e-6), missing CDR3, stop codons, out-of-frame junctions, or ambiguous translated residues. A V3J clonotype was defined by an identical inferred V gene, J gene, and CDR3 amino acid sequence. The percentage overlap between two repertoires was calculated by dividing the number of shared unique clonotypes by the size of the smaller repertoire. Repertoire richness was assessed with RTK rarefaction, the Chao1 estimator, and Recon v2.1 estimates of unobserved clonotypes. OLGA was used to compute generation probabilities for all TCRbeta clonotypes that the gDNA method yielded from a few donors. Here the immuneACCESS table is served through TCRdb, limited to in-frame sequences with V and J called. Missing clones are a known gap in these copies; in checked studies unresolved V genes cover under half, and the rest lacks a known reason. That table supplies the V and J calls and clone size; D and trimming were determined from the DNA. This sample has a few million clones in its table, and 85% to 95% of those were observed once. The ten largest clones represent approximately 0.4% of the sample.

Results the study describes overall, beyond this receptor: Pairwise subsampling led to the expectation that sequencing depth would affect the degree of clonotype sharing among donors. Clonotypes shared by all four sorted-subset donors showed higher generation probabilities than non-shared clonotypes. About 4.5% of naive CD4, 3.5% of naive CD8, about 2.1% of memory CD4, and less than 0.45% of memory CD8 clonotypes were shared across several donors. Because the study included only a small number of donors, the genetic and exposure-history diversity represented was limited. Larger estimated clonotype richness was generally found for naive subsets than for memory subsets. Incomplete sequencing was indicated by rarefaction of sorted-subset datasets, despite the large sequencing depth. Sampling was restricted to blood, and TCR repertoires in tissues likely differ from the TCR repertoires found in blood.

A remark on this clone: Which antigen it targets is not known. Base quality data are lacking; no much larger clone is found one base away.

The donors were healthy, HIV-negative adults who had no recently reported acute infections or vaccinations. Every donor was a Caucasian adult residing in Nashville, Tennessee, USA. Magnetic negative selection was used to enrich CD4+ T cells, after which naive cells were positively selected on CD45RA and the negative fraction became the memory subset. Blood was collected by leukapheresis, and PBMCs were isolated by Ficoll-Histopaque density gradient centrifugation and then cryopreserved in liquid nitrogen vapor phase. Purity and quantity of every magnetically sorted T cell population were checked by analytical flow cytometry. Genomic DNA was isolated from every sorted fraction and measured by UV absorbance on a Nanodrop 2000c.

This sequence was found in a man younger than 35 in good health. Some clones in this sample may be carry-over from other donors' samples. Sequencing input: naive CD4+ T cells from PBMCs. Interpreted using the paper, the cell subset or site label stands for: CD45RA+ positively selected. The chain is assembled from TRBV11-1 and TRBJ2-7, and possibly TRBD2, on 6 matching bases. CDR3 reads: CASSPPGLLLWYF. The DNA is as follows: TGTGCCAGCAGCCCACCGGGACTTCTCCTGTGGTACTTC.